This TCR beta chain was obtained from a study of technical replicates of blood from a few donors. The repertoire was sequenced with immunoSEQ multiplex PCR; TCRdb's copy has only in-frame clones and lacks some. The sample shows 85,000 or so clones, approximately 93% of them seen only once. Germline trimming cut 2 bases from V and 9 bases from J; bases unmatched to any gene: 7. The V gene's germline CDR1 is SGHRS and CDR2 YFSETQ. The CDR3 is 14 residues long. This clone was observed once. This chain joins TRBV5-1 and TRBJ2-1; the match to TRBD2 covers 8 bases. The sample consisted of T cells isolated from PBMCs. This clonotype originated in a human donor in good health. This CDR3 is CASSFGTSEGEQFF. The CDR3 DNA sequence: TGCGCCAGCAGCTTCGGGACTAGTGAGGGTGAGCAGTTCTTC. Drawing the rest from reference TRBV5-1 and TRBJ2-1, the complete variable domain is KAGVTQTPRYLIKTRGQQVTLSCSPISGHRSVSWYQQTPGQGLQFLFEYFSETQRNKGNFPGRFSGRQFSNSRSEMNVSTLELGDSALYLCASSFGTSEGEQFFGPGTRLTVL.